This TCR beta chain came from a study of naive and memory T cell subsets. Findings and caveats of the study: Reportedly, tuberculin skin test sites gave far more TCRs than other biopsies.

Treatment specified: skin biopsy from PPD injection site in Mantoux-positive individual. The library had UMIs added by 3' ligation of an oligonucleotide to TCR cDNA. Biopsied sites were PPD injections in people with a positive Mantoux test. Amplification of ligated cDNA took four PCR rounds with SP2 and nested alpha and beta constant primers. Alpha and beta constant region primers primed reverse transcription for blood and skin samples. One entry per CDR3 protein, called by TCRdb with MiXCR from the UMI-ligation and nested PCR reads. Of around 30,000 distinct CDR3 sequences listed, roughly 7.3% were seen once; the top ten hold 3% to 3.5%. As to this clonotype: The target antigen is unknown.

The receptor comes from an adult in good health. Material: skin, obtained from a tuberculin skin test site.

CDR3 sequence: CSASGLSSHHEQFF. CDR3 bases: TGCAGTGCTAGCGGCCTTAGTTCCCATCATGAGCAGTTCTTC. The genes are TRBV20-1 and TRBJ2-1; D call uncertain. Looked up from germline, CDR1 is DFQATT and CDR2 is SNEGSKA (reference sequence). This CDR3 spans 14 amino acids. Between the trimmed V and J ends, which lost 3 bases and 8 bases, there was a span of 17 bases.